A selection of T cell receptor beta chains follows, all from one sample in a study of T cell changes during pregnancy in multiple sclerosis. Data came from immunoSEQ multiplex PCR; TCRdb stores just in-frame clones and leaves some out. Of 60,000 to 90,000 clones listed, roughly 91% are singletons. Sequences were derived from peripheral blood, sampled after pregnancy. The receptors shown here come from a female donor in good health, enrolled as a control in a pregnancy study. Each CDR3 is given with its conserved first and last residue. Each record gives: J gene, D gene, clone size, V gene, CDR3 DNA, CDR3 protein. A D gene is named only where the DNA matches it firmly. Size tells how often a clone was seen (once, few, many) or the class of an expanded clone, and some rows leave it out.

TRBJ2-7	-	-	TRBV6-1	TGTGCCGGAGGACTTTCCTACGAGCAGTACTTC	CAGGLSYEQYF
TRBJ2-7	-	-	TRBV28	TGTGCCAGCAGTTTAAGCCAGGGGAAGTACGAGCAGTACTTC	CASSLSQGKYEQYF
TRBJ2-6	-	-	TRBV7-9	TGTGCCAGCAGCTTAACAGGCTCTGGGGCCAACGTCCTGACTTTC	CASSLTGSGANVLTF
TRBJ1-1	-	-	TRBV9	TGTGCCAGCAGCGTAGGAAAGGACAGAGTTAACACTGAAGCTTTCTTT	CASSVGKDRVNTEAFF
TRBJ1-3	-	-	TRBV21-1	TGTGCCAGCAGCAGCTACAGGGGAAACACCATATATTTT	CASSSYRGNTIYF
TRBJ1-4	-	-	TRBV18	TGTGCCAGCTCACCTTTGGGAGGCGGAATCGAAAAACTGTTTTTT	CASSPLGGGIEKLFF
TRBJ2-1	-	-	TRBV5-4	TGTGCCAGCAGCTTGGTACTAGTCTCCTACAATGAGCAGTTCTTC	CASSLVLVSYNEQFF
TRBJ2-7	-	-	TRBV28	TGTGCCAGCCAGGGACAAAACGAAACCCGAGGGTTCTACGAGCAGTACTTC	CASQGQNETRGFYEQYF
TRBJ2-2	TRBD2	-	TRBV27	TGTGCCAGCCGTCCGGGACTAGCGGGCACCGGGGAGCTGTTTTTT	CASRPGLAGTGELFF
TRBJ1-4	-	-	TRBV4-1	TGCGCCACCCTCTCAACTAATGAAAAACTGTTTTTT	CATLSTNEKLFF
TRBJ1-2	TRBD1	-	TRBV25-1	TGTGCCAGCATTCTGACTGGACAGGGGAGGGAGGACTATGGCTACACCTTC	CASILTGQGREDYGYTF
TRBJ2-1	TRBD2	-	TRBV18	TGTGCCAGCTCAGAAGGGACTAGCGGGAGGTCCTACAATGAGCAGTTCTTC	CASSEGTSGRSYNEQFF
TRBJ2-3	TRBD2	-	TRBV2	TGTGCCAGCAGTGAGGCCCAGCGGGGGGATACGCAGTATTTT	CASSEAQRGDTQYF
TRBJ2-1	TRBD2	-	TRBV18	TGTGCCAGCTCACCCGGGACTAGCTCCAATGAGCAGTTCTTC	CASSPGTSSNEQFF
TRBJ2-7	TRBD2	-	TRBV5-1	TGCGCCAGCAGCTCGAACCCTCGGGGGGGCTCCTACGAGCAGTACTTC	CASSSNPRGGSYEQYF
TRBJ2-3	-	-	TRBV7-6	TGTGCCAGCAGCTTAGCGCCTCCTACCCCTCCACCTTCCACAGATACGCAGTATTTT	CASSLAPPTPPPSTDTQYF
TRBJ1-6	TRBD1	-	TRBV6-1	TGTGCCAGCGGGGGTACAGGGGCCTATAATTCACCCCTCCACTTT	CASGGTGAYNSPLHF
TRBJ2-5	TRBD2	-	TRBV19	TGTGCCAGTAGTATAGGGACTAGCGGGAGAGAGACCCAGTACTTC	CASSIGTSGRETQYF
TRBJ2-7	-	-	TRBV2	TGTGCCAGCACCCCCGAGGCGGTCTCGGGCGAGCAGTACTTC	CASTPEAVSGEQYF
TRBJ1-5	-	-	TRBV6-1	TGTGCCAGCAATGACGGAGGCGGCAATCAGCCCCAGCATTTT	CASNDGGGNQPQHF
TRBJ2-3	TRBD2	-	TRBV5-6	TGTGCCAGCAGCTCCCCTAGCGGGCAGACAGATACGCAGTATTTT	CASSSPSGQTDTQYF
TRBJ2-7	TRBD1	-	TRBV6-5	TGTGCCAGCAGCTGGGACAGGGGTCGCGAGCAGTACTTC	CASSWDRGREQYF
TRBJ2-7	TRBD2	-	TRBV11-1	TGTGCCAGCAGCTTACCACTAGCGGGGAGCTCCTACGAGCAGTACTTC	CASSLPLAGSSYEQYF
TRBJ2-5	TRBD1	-	TRBV6-1	TGTGCCAGCAGCCAGACAGGGGAGGCGACCCAGTACTTC	CASSQTGEATQYF
TRBJ2-2	-	once	TRBV29-1	TGCAGCGTTACCGTCCTAGAGAACACCGGGGAGCTGTTTTTT	CSVTVLENTGELFF
TRBJ1-4	-	-	TRBV5-1	TGCGCCAGCAGATCCCGGGGGTCGGATGAAAAACTGTTTTTT	CASRSRGSDEKLFF
TRBJ2-1	TRBD1	-	TRBV5-6	TGTGCCAGCAGCTTAAGGACAGGGGGCTATGAGCAGTTCTTC	CASSLRTGGYEQFF
TRBJ2-2	TRBD2	-	TRBV13	TGTGCCAGCAGCACCGGACTAGCGGAACCGAACACCGGGGAGCTGTTTTTT	CASSTGLAEPNTGELFF
TRBJ2-3	TRBD1	-	TRBV7-3	TGTGCCAGCAGCATGCCGGGACAGGGGGCAGATACGCAGTATTTT	CASSMPGQGADTQYF
TRBJ2-5	-	once	TRBV5-8	TGTGCCAGCAGCTTGGCCCGGTGGGGCCGAGAGACCCAGTACTTC	CASSLARWGRETQYF
TRBJ1-4	TRBD1	-	TRBV30	TGTGCCTGGAGTGATTCCGGGACAGGGGCCGAAAAACTGTTTTTT	CAWSDSGTGAEKLFF